The T cell receptor (beta chain) under discussion was sequenced for a study of cytomegalovirus exposure and HLA in healthy donors. Remarks on this clone: Its antigen is not known.

Study outcomes and limitations: A list of around 150 TCR beta chains associated with cytomegalovirus was given. Many donors carried some public TCRs, although rarity characterized most TCR sequences. Trimming of TCR beta V- and J-genes showed a link, identified in a later analysis, to a missense DCLRE1C variant. In an earlier analysis, most TCR beta V segments were productive about 90% or about 30% of the time.

CDR1 MNHNS and CDR2 SASEGT come from the germline V gene. Trimming removed 3 bases from V and 4 bases from J; junction bases left unmatched: 3. CDR3 size: 15 residues. Primers included in the PCR were 60 Vbeta and 13 Jbeta primers. Assay used: immunoSEQ multiplex PCR; TCRdb lists only in-frame clones, some missing. The data hold 180,000 or so clones, with nearly 80% observed a single time. The chain recombines TRBV6-1 with TRBJ2-1; 10 bases map to TRBD1. The sample was PBMCs. The receptor was derived from a female donor in good health and CMV-seronegative. The CDR3 sequence: CASSDPDRGYNEQFF. The DNA of the CDR3 is TGTGCCAGCAGTGACCCGGACAGGGGGTACAATGAGCAGTTCTTC.